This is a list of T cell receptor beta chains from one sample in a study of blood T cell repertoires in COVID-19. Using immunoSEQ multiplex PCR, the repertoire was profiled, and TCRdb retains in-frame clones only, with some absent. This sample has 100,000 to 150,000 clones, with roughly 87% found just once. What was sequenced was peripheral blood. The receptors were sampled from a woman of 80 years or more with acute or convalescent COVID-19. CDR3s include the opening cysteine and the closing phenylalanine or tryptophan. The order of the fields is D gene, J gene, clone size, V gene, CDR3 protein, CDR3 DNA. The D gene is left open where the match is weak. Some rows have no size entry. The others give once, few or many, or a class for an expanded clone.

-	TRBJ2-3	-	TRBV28	CASSPWGRADTQYF	TGTGCCAGCAGCCCCTGGGGCAGGGCAGATACGCAGTATTTT
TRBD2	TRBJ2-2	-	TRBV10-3	CAIGRGGGATGELFF	TGTGCCATCGGACGAGGCGGGGGGGCCACCGGGGAGCTGTTTTTT
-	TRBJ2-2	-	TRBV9	CASQFNTGELFF	TGTGCCAGCCAATTCAACACCGGGGAGCTGTTTTTT
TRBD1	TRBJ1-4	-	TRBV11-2	CASSSKAGGEKLFF	TGTGCCAGCAGCTCAAAAGCAGGGGGTGAAAAACTGTTTTTT
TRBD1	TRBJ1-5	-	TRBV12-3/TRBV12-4	CASSLTGQEPQHF	TGTGCCAGCAGTTTAACTGGACAGGAGCCCCAGCATTTT
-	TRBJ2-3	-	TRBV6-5	CASSLLGTDTQYF	TGTGCCAGCAGTTTACTAGGCACAGATACGCAGTATTTT
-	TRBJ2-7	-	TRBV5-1	CASSLELEDEQYF	TGCGCCAGCAGCTTGGAACTAGAGGACGAGCAGTACTTC
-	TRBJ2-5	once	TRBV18	CASSPRYQETQYF	TGTGCCAGCTCACCCCGTTATCAAGAGACCCAGTACTTC
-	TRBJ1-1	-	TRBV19	CASSRRGSPEAFF	TGTGCCAGTAGTAGGCGGGGGAGTCCTGAAGCTTTCTTT
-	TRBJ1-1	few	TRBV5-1	CASSFGGRLNTEAFF	TGCGCCAGCAGCTTTGGGGGGAGATTGAACACTGAAGCTTTCTTT
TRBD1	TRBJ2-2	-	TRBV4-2	CASSQNQQGTGELFF	TGTGCCAGCAGCCAGAATCAACAGGGGACCGGGGAGCTGTTTTTT
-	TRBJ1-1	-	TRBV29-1	CSVGGRGNTEAFF	TGCAGCGTCGGGGGAAGGGGGAACACTGAAGCTTTCTTT
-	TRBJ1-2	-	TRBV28	CASSVLQTRNYGYTF	TGTGCCAGCAGTGTCCTCCAGACACGAAACTATGGCTACACCTTC
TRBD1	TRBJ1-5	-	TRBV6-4	CASTPRQGHQPQHF	TGTGCCAGCACCCCGAGACAGGGACATCAGCCCCAGCATTTT
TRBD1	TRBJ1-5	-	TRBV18	CASSPVTGDEEPQHF	TGTGCCAGCTCACCAGTGACAGGGGACGAGGAGCCCCAGCATTTT
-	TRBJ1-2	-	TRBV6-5	CASSYSIAGDGYTF	TGTGCCAGCAGTTACTCGATTGCAGGGGATGGCTACACCTTC
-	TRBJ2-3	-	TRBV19	CATQRELSTDTQYF	TGTGCCACTCAGCGTGAACTTAGCACAGATACGCAGTATTTT
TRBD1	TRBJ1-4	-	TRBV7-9	CASRTNTRDRKNEKLFF	TGTGCCAGCAGGACAAACACTCGGGACAGGAAGAATGAAAAACTGTTTTTT
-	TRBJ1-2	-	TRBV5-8	CASSPAPAGYGYTF	TGTGCCAGCAGCCCGGCCCCGGCGGGCTATGGCTACACCTTC
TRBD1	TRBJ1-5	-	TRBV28	CASSLSGGGTVRSNQPQHF	TGTGCCAGCAGTTTATCTGGGGGTGGGACAGTGAGGAGCAATCAGCCCCAGCATTTT
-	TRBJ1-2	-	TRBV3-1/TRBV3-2	CASSHARNYGYTF	TGTGCCAGCAGCCACGCCAGGAACTATGGCTACACCTTC
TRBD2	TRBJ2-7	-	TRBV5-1	CASSLSTSGGPGYEQYF	TGCGCCAGCAGCTTGTCGACTAGCGGGGGTCCAGGGTACGAGCAGTACTTC
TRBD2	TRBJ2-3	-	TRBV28	CASTPRRSSGGGDTQYF	TGTGCCAGCACCCCCCGGCGATCTAGCGGGGGTGGGGATACGCAGTATTTT
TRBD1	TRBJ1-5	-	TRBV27	CASSLSLGQGGNQPQHF	TGTGCCAGCAGTTTATCCCTTGGACAGGGAGGTAATCAGCCCCAGCATTTT
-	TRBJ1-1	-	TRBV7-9	CASSPQTANTEAFF	TGTGCCAGCAGCCCCCAGACAGCGAACACTGAAGCTTTCTTT
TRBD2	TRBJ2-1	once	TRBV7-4	CASPPGGGRSEQFF	TGTGCCAGCCCACCGGGGGGGGGAAGAAGTGAGCAGTTCTTC
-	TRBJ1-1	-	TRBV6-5	CASSGTPMNTEAFF	TGTGCCAGCAGCGGGACACCTATGAACACTGAAGCTTTCTTT
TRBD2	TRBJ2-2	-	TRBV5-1	CASSRRGGGAGELFF	TGCGCCAGCAGCCGACGCGGGGGGGGCGCCGGGGAGCTGTTTTTT
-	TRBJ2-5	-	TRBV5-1	CASSSLGGETQYF	TGCGCCAGCAGCTCACTAGGAGGAGAGACCCAGTACTTC
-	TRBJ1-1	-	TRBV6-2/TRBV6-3	CASSYSNRRNTEAFF	TGTGCCAGCAGTTACTCGAACAGGAGGAACACTGAAGCTTTCTTT
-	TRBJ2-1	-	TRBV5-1	CASSLDRTEYNEQFF	TGCGCCAGCAGCTTGGACCGGACAGAGTACAATGAGCAGTTCTTC
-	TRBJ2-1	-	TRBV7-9	CASSLEGGGNEQFF	TGTGCCAGCAGCTTAGAGGGCGGAGGGAATGAGCAGTTCTTC
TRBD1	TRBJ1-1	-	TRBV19	CASSYRDRGDTEAFF	TGTGCCAGTAGTTACCGGGACAGGGGGGATACTGAAGCTTTCTTT
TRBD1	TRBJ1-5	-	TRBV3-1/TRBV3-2	CASSRQGAQPQHF	TGTGCCAGCAGCCGACAGGGGGCTCAGCCCCAGCATTTT
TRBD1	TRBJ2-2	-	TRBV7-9	CASSTGRTGLTGELFF	TGTGCCAGCAGCACGGGGCGGACAGGGTTGACCGGGGAGCTGTTTTTT
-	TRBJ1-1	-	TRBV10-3	CAIGGQRNTEAFF	TGTGCCATCGGTGGACAGAGGAACACTGAAGCTTTCTTT
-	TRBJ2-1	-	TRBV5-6	CASSLFAGAEQFF	TGTGCCAGCAGCTTGTTTGCAGGGGCCGAGCAGTTCTTC
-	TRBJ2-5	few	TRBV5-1	CASSSGGPRVQETQYF	TGCGCCAGCAGCTCCGGGGGACCCCGGGTCCAAGAGACCCAGTACTTC
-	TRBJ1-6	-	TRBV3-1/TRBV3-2	CASSHTGNSPLHF	TGTGCCAGCAGTCACACAGGGAATTCACCCCTCCACTTT
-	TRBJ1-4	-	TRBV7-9	CASSQSTNEKLFF	TGTGCCAGCAGCCAGTCTACTAATGAAAAACTGTTTTTT
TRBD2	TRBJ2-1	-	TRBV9	CASSGGLASYNEQFF	TGTGCCAGCAGCGGAGGACTAGCATCTTACAATGAGCAGTTCTTC
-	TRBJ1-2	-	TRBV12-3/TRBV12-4	CASSFPGHGYTF	TGTGCCAGCAGTTTCCCAGGGCATGGCTACACCTTC
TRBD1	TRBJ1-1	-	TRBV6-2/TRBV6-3	CASSYEVGQGRNTEAFF	TGTGCCAGCAGTTACGAGGTGGGACAGGGCAGGAACACTGAAGCTTTCTTT
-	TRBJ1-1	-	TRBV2	CASRRQNTEAFF	TGTGCCAGCAGGCGACAGAACACTGAAGCTTTCTTT
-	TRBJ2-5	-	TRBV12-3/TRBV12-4	CASSLLEQETQYF	TGTGCCAGCAGTCTACTTGAACAAGAGACCCAGTACTTC
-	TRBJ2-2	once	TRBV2	CASSRDTPNTGELFF	TGTGCCAGCAGTCGGGACACCCCGAACACCGGGGAGCTGTTTTTT